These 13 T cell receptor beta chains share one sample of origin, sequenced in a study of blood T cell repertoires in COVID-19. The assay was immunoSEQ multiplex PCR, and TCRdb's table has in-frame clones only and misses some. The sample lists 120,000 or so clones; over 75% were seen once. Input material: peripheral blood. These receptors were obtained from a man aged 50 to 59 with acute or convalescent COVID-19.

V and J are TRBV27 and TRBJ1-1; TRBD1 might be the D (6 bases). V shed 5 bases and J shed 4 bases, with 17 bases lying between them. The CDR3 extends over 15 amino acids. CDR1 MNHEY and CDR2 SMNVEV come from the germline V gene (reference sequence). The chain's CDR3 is CASSPSDSGGTEAFF. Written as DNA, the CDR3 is TGTGCCAGCAGTCCTTCGGACAGTGGGGGCACTGAAGCTTTCTTT.

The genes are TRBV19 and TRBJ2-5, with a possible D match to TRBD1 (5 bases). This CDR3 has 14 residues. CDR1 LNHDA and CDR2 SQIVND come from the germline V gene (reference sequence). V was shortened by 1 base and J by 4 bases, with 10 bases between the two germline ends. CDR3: CASSIGGSSETQYF. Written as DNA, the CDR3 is TGTGCCAGTAGTATAGGGGGCAGTTCAGAGACCCAGTACTTC.

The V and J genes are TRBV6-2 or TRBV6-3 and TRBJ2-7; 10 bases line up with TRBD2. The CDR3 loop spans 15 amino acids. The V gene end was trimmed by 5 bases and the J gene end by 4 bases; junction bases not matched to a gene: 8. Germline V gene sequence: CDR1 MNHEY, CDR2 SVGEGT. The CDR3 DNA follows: TGTGCCAGCAGTAGCCCACTAGCGGGAATATACGAGCAGTACTTC. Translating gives CASSSPLAGIYEQYF.

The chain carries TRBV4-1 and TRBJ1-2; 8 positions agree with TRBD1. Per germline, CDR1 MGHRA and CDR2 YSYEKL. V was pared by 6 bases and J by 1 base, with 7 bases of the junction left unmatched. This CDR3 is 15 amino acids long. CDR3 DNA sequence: TGCGCCAGCAGAGGGGGACAGGCCTATAACTATGGCTACACCTTC. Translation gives CASRGGQAYNYGYTF.

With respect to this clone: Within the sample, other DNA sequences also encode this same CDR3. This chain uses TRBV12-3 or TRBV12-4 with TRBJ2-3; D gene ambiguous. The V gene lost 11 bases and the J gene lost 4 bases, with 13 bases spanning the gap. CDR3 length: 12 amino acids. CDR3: CASSPGSDTQYF. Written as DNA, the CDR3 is TGTGCCTCGTCCCCAGGATCAGATACGCAGTATTTT.

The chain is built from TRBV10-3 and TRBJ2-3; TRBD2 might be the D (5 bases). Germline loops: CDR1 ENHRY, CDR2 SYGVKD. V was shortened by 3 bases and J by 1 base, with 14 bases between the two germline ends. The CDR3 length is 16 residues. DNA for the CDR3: TGTGCCATCAGTGACTCACTAGGAAAGGGCACAGATACGCAGTATTTT. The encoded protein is CAISDSLGKGTDTQYF.

Here the CDR3 reads CASSRESKQYF. In DNA form, the CDR3 reads TGTGCCAGCAGTCGCGAGAGTAAGCAGTACTTC. The chain uses TRBV6-5 and TRBJ2-7; no reliable D call. The CDR3 length is 11 residues. V lost 5 bases, J lost 8 bases, and 10 bases lay in between. Germline V lookup: CDR1 MNHEY, CDR2 SVGAGI.

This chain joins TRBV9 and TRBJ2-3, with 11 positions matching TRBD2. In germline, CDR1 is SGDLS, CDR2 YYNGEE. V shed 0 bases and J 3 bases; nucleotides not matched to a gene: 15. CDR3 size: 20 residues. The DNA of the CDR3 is TGTGCCAGCAGCGTAGCAGCTAGCGGGAGGTCTTTATTGGTTACAGATACGCAGTATTTT. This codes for CASSVAASGRSLLVTDTQYF.

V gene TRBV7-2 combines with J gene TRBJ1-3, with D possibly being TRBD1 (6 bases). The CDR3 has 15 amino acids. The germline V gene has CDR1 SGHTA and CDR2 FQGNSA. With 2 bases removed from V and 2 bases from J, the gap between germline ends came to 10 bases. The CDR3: CASSLSKGAGNTIYF. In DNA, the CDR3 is TGTGCCAGCAGCTTATCGAAGGGGGCTGGAAACACCATATATTTT. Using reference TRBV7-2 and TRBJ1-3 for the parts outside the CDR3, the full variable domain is GAGVSQSPSNKVTEKGKDVELRCDPISGHTALYWYRQSLGQGLEFLIYFQGNSAPDKSGLPSDRFSAERTGGSVSTLTIQRTQQEDSAVYLCASSLSKGAGNTIYFGEGSWLTVV.

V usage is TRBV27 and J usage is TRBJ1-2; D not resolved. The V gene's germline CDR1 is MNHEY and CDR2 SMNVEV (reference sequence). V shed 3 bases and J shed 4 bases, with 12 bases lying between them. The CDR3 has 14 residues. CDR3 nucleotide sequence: TGTGCCAGCAGTTTTCGAGGTCTGGGCTATGGCTACACCTTC. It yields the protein CASSFRGLGYGYTF.

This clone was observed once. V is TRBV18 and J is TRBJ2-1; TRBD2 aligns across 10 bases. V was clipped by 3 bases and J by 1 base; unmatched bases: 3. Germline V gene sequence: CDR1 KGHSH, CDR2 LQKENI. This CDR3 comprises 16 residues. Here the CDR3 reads CASSPALAGSYNEQFF. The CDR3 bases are TGTGCCAGCTCACCGGCACTAGCGGGATCCTACAATGAGCAGTTCTTC.

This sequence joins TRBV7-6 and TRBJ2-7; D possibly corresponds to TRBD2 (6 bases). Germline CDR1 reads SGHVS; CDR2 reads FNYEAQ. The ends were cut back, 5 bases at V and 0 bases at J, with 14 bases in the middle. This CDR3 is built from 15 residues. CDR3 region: CASSNAGLSSYEQYF. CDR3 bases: TGTGCCAGCAGCAACGCGGGACTGAGCTCCTACGAGCAGTACTTC.

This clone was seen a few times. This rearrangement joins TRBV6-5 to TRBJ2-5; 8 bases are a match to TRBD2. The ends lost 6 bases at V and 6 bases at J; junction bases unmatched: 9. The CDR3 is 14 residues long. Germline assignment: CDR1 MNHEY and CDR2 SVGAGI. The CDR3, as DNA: TGTGCCAGCAGCCCGGGACTAGGAATAAAGACCCAGTACTTC. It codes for CASSPGLGIKTQYF.